Listed below are T cell receptor beta chains from one sample, sequenced in a study of molecular identifiers for immune sequencing clone quantification. TCRdb redid the calling of the PCR reads with MiXCR, one entry per CDR3 protein. The table has 40,000 to 45,000 distinct CDR3 sequences, under 25% seen once. The sample consisted of naive CD8+ T cells from blood, with Jurkat cell RNA spiked in. The receptors stem from a human donor in good health. Some libraries in this study had Jurkat cell RNA spiked in. Each CDR3 is given with its conserved first and last residue. The order of the fields is D gene, J gene, clone size, V gene, CDR3 DNA, CDR3 protein. The D gene is left open where the match is weak. Size values are once, few and many counts, or a class for expanded clones, and some rows have none.

d_call: -
j_call: TRBJ2-2
clone_size: many
v_call: TRBV12-3/TRBV12-4
cdr3_nt: TGTGCCAGCAGTGAAGGGGACGGGGAGCTGTTTTTT
cdr3_aa: CASSEGDGELFF

d_call: -
j_call: TRBJ2-3
clone_size: many
v_call: TRBV7-3
cdr3_nt: TGTGCCAGCAGCGACGGACCAGGCGCCCCAGATACGCAGTATTTT
cdr3_aa: CASSDGPGAPDTQYF

d_call: -
j_call: TRBJ2-7
clone_size: -
v_call: TRBV5-1
cdr3_nt: TGCGCCAGCAGCTTGGACTCAACACTCTACGAGCAGTACTTC
cdr3_aa: CASSLDSTLYEQYF

d_call: TRBD1
j_call: TRBJ2-3
clone_size: many
v_call: TRBV13
cdr3_nt: TGTGCCAGCAGCTTGGGACAGGGCAGGGTTACGCAGTATTTT
cdr3_aa: CASSLGQGRVTQYF

d_call: TRBD1
j_call: TRBJ1-1
clone_size: -
v_call: TRBV6-2/TRBV6-3
cdr3_nt: TGTGCCAGCAGTTACTGGGACAGGGTGAACACTGAAGCTTTCTTT
cdr3_aa: CASSYWDRVNTEAFF

d_call: TRBD1
j_call: TRBJ2-5
clone_size: many
v_call: TRBV28
cdr3_nt: TGTGCCAGCGAACACAAGAGGGGGCGTGAAGAGACCCAGTACTTC
cdr3_aa: CASEHKRGREETQYF

d_call: -
j_call: TRBJ2-2
clone_size: many
v_call: TRBV6-5
cdr3_nt: TGTGCCAGCACCGACAGACCGAACACCGGGGAGCTGTTTTTT
cdr3_aa: CASTDRPNTGELFF

d_call: TRBD2
j_call: TRBJ2-1
clone_size: many
v_call: TRBV11-3
cdr3_nt: TGTGCCAGCAGCTTAGATTGGAGGTCCCCGCACGAAACTAGCGGGAGGGCGGGGGAGCAGTTCTTC
cdr3_aa: CASSLDWRSPHETSGRAGEQFF

d_call: -
j_call: TRBJ2-5
clone_size: medium-sized
v_call: TRBV23-1
cdr3_nt: TGCGCCAGTCGGGAAGGGGGGCCGCAAGAGACCCAGTACTTC
cdr3_aa: CASREGGPQETQYF

d_call: -
j_call: TRBJ2-7
clone_size: many
v_call: TRBV28
cdr3_nt: TGTGCCAGCAGACAACAACGACCCAGCCACGAGCAGTACTTC
cdr3_aa: CASRQQRPSHEQYF